Listed below are T cell receptor beta chains from one sample, sequenced in a study of cytomegalovirus exposure and HLA in healthy donors. Some clones are missing from TCRdb's copy, which holds only in-frame ones; the method was immunoSEQ multiplex PCR. This sample contains approximately 110,000 clones. Sequencing was performed on PBMCs. The receptors stem from a man aged 18 to 35 in good health and CMV-seronegative. Each CDR3 is given without its conserved first and last residue. A D gene is named only where the DNA matches it firmly.

>15|-|TRBJ2-3|TRBV11-2
ASSPLQGRKSTDTQY
>18|TRBD2|TRBJ2-1|TRBV15
ATSKVSGGVYLSSYNEQF
>11|-|TRBJ1-6|TRBV10-1
ASSEDFNSPLH
>13|-|TRBJ1-2|TRBV18
ASSPVDSSGTGYT
>12|TRBD1|TRBJ1-2|TRBV6-1
ASTLDRVGYGYT
>13|-|TRBJ2-5|TRBV7-8
ASSLASDTGETQY
>13|-|TRBJ2-7|TRBV19
ASSIKAGSSYEQY
>14|TRBD1|TRBJ1-2|TRBV7-8
ASSSAGTGGDYGYT
>11|-|TRBJ1-2|TRBV28
ASSLAEFYGYT
>14|TRBD2|TRBJ2-4|TRBV27
ASSPPTSGTKNIQY
>11|-|TRBJ1-1|TRBV30
AWSKGMNTEAF
>11|-|TRBJ2-7|TRBV6-5
ASSYEGVEEQY
>11|TRBD1|TRBJ1-5|TRBV6-5
ASSGTENQPQH
>12|TRBD1|TRBJ1-2|TRBV4-1
ASSRAGQGGGYT
>13|TRBD1|TRBJ2-7|TRBV6-1
ASRVDAGTGNEQY
>11|-|-|TRBV7-9
ASSSDGSLEQY
>11|TRBD1|-|TRBV29-1
SVEGPGGYEQY
>14|TRBD1|TRBJ1-3|TRBV6-1
ASSAGTVFSGNTIY
>16|-|TRBJ1-6|TRBV9
ASSVGRRSFRDNSPLH
>12|-|TRBJ1-2|TRBV2
ASSEGSSNYGYT
>14|TRBD1|TRBJ1-6|TRBV5-1
ASSFTGTGLYSPLH
>10|TRBD2|TRBJ2-5|TRBV6-5
ASRVGGGTQY
>11|-|TRBJ1-3|TRBV28
ASRESTGNTIY
>13|-|TRBJ2-1|TRBV28
ASSLRGALRNEQF